This T cell receptor (beta chain) originates from a study of blood T cells in healthy people across ages. In the study overall: Template switching caught about one barcoded beta molecule for each two T cells. Findings of the study overall: It was found that TCR beta diversity correlated strongly with the percentage of naive T cells.

Details on this clonotype: What it recognizes is unknown.

The V end was cut by 2 bases, the J end by 11 bases, with 19 bases between. The germline CDR1 and CDR2 sequences are SGHRS and YFSETQ. CDR3 length: 14 amino acids. Primers used in a second PCR of roughly 7 to 12 cycles were a sample-barcoded 5' primer and a J-beta primer mix. TCRdb re-called the 5' RACE reads with MiXCR, one entry per CDR3 protein. The sample has about a million distinct CDR3 sequences, roughly two fifths seen once. Each donor had 7.5 to 10 milliliters of peripheral blood drawn. J is TRBJ2-5 and V is TRBV5-1; D is undetermined. The sequence was obtained from a man younger than 35 in good health. Material for sequencing was blood. The CDR3 is CASSLSTSYNEQYF. CDR3 coding DNA: TGCGCCAGCAGCTTAAGTACCTCCTACAATGAGCAGTACTTC.